The 32 T cell receptor beta chains reported below all come from one sample, sequenced in a study of MAIT cells during Salmonella Paratyphi A infection. The time point was: healthy control first sampling. The MAIT cell gate was Valpha7.2+ CD161+ T cells, sorted by flow cytometry. TCRdb re-called the 5' RACE reads with MiXCR, one entry per CDR3 protein. The profile shows about 540 distinct CDR3 sequences, 35% to 50% of them singletons. Sequenced: MAIT cells from blood. Receptor source: an adult in good health.

By its share, this clonotype is medium-sized (0.01 to 0.1%). CDR3 in DNA: TGCAGTGCGCCCGCCAAAGAGCCCTACGAGCAGTACTTC. This codes for CSAPAKEPYEQYF. The rearrangement links TRBV20-1 to TRBJ2-7; unclear D gene. Germline V lookup: CDR1 DFQATT, CDR2 SNEGSKA (reference sequence). There are 13 residues in the CDR3. Trimming pared 6 bases from V and 2 bases from J, leaving 14 bases between.

This clonotype is large (0.1 to 1%). This chain connects TRBV6-4 to TRBJ2-3; 9 bases match TRBD2. V dropped 3 bases and J dropped 5; count of bases not matched to a gene: 3. The CDR3 runs to 14 residues. The germline gives CDR1 MRHNA, CDR2 SNTAGT. Here the CDR3 reads CASSERGGQDTQYF. Here the CDR3 DNA reads TGTGCCAGCAGTGAGCGGGGGGGCCAAGATACGCAGTATTTT.

This clonotype has ten or more counts. The chain has TRBV20-1 and TRBJ1-1, with 9 bases aligning to TRBD1. The CDR3 consists of 13 residues. Germline loops: CDR1 DFQATT, CDR2 SNEGSKA (reference sequence). Trimming cost V 3 bases and J 5 bases; bases outside gene matches: 4. CDR3 sequence (DNA): TGCAGTGCTAGGGGACAGGGTGATACTGAAGCTTTCTTT. Amino acids: CSARGQGDTEAFF.

By proportion, this clonotype is hyperexpanded. The chain has TRBV20-1 and TRBJ2-2; 10 nucleotides agree with TRBD2. Looked up from germline, CDR1 is DFQATT and CDR2 is SNEGSKA (reference sequence). J was trimmed by 6 bases and V by 0 bases; bases with no gene match: 4. This CDR3 has 15 residues. This CDR3 is CSARDLAGEAGELFF. CDR3 in DNA: TGCAGTGCTAGAGATCTAGCGGGGGAGGCCGGGGAGCTGTTTTTT.

The chain has TRBV20-1 and TRBJ1-1; D possibly corresponds to TRBD1 (6 bases). The CDR3 consists of 13 residues. V lost 2 bases and J lost 0, with 7 bases in between. Germline values: CDR1 DFQATT, CDR2 SNEGSKA (reference sequence). Written as DNA, the CDR3 is TGCAGTGCTAGACAGGGGATGAACACTGAAGCTTTCTTT. Translation gives CSARQGMNTEAFF.

This clonotype has only a few counts. The chain links TRBV6-1 to TRBJ1-1; tentative D call: TRBD1 (5 bases). Trimming removed 1 base from V and 6 bases from J, with 15 bases in between. The CDR3 length is 15 residues. Per the germline V gene, CDR1 is MNHNS and CDR2 is SASEGT. The chain's CDR3 is CASSEGGTGGAEAFF. DNA of the CDR3: TGTGCCAGCAGTGAAGGTGGGACCGGTGGGGCTGAAGCTTTCTTT.

The gene calls are TRBV20-1 and TRBJ2-7, with 8 bases identical to TRBD1. Germline V gene lookup returns CDR1 DFQATT and CDR2 SNEGSKA (reference sequence). The CDR3 sequence is 15 residues long. V shed 3 bases, J shed 0 bases, and the junction held 7 bases outside the gene matches. This CDR3 is CSASEAGGGSYEQYF. The CDR3 DNA reads TGCAGTGCTAGTGAAGCAGGGGGCGGCTCCTACGAGCAGTACTTC.

The table lists this clonotype with a count of one. The chain combines TRBV20-1 with TRBJ2-7; 7 bases match TRBD1. After removal of 3 bases from V and 6 bases from J, the junction contained 8 bases not matched to a gene. Looked up from germline, CDR1 is DFQATT and CDR2 is SNEGSKA (reference sequence). The CDR3 contains 13 residues. The CDR3 region has the DNA TGCAGTGCTAGGGGGGCGACAGGGCGCGAGCAGTACTTC. This sequence encodes CSARGATGREQYF.

This rearrangement joins TRBV20-1 to TRBJ1-2; a weak D match, TRBD1 (5 bases). CDR3 length: 11 amino acids. V shed 3 bases and J shed 10 bases, with 12 bases lying between them. The germline gives CDR1 DFQATT, CDR2 SNEGSKA (reference sequence). Here the CDR3 reads CSARAGSNYTF. DNA for the CDR3: TGCAGTGCTAGGGCAGGGTCTAACTACACCTTC.

This chain joins TRBV2 and TRBJ2-3; TRBD2 aligns across 12 bases. Germline trimming cut 8 bases from V and 2 bases from J; bases unmatched to any gene: 8. Germline CDR1 SNHLY, CDR2 FYNNEI. The CDR3 is 16 residues long. Here the CDR3 reads CASFMASGGATDTQYF. The CDR3 DNA sequence: TGTGCCAGCTTCATGGCTAGCGGGGGGGCCACAGATACGCAGTATTTT.

The chain uses TRBV25-1 and TRBJ2-2; the match to TRBD1 covers 7 bases. Germline lookup yields CDR1 MGHDK and CDR2 SYGVNS. The CDR3 length is 14 residues. The CDR3 coding sequence is TGTGCTAGAGATGGAGACAGGGACACCGGGGAGCTGTTTTTT. This translates into CARDGDRDTGELFF. The variable domain in full, completed from reference TRBV25-1 and TRBJ2-2, reads EADIYQTPRYLVIGTGKKITLECSQTMGHDKMYWYQQDPGMELHLIHYSYGVNSTEKGDLSSESTVSRIRTEHFPLTLESARPSHTSQYLCARDGDRDTGELFFGEGSRLTVL.

The chain couples TRBV20-1 to TRBJ2-7; D might be TRBD1 (5 bases). Germline V gene data show CDR1 as DFQATT and CDR2 as SNEGSKA (reference sequence). This CDR3 contains 11 residues. Trimming cost V 4 bases and J 8 bases, with 12 bases left between them. The CDR3 reads CSATEMDKQYF. CDR3 in DNA: TGCAGTGCTACCGAGATGGACAAGCAGTACTTC.

This rearrangement joins TRBV20-1 to TRBJ2-1; TRBD2 matches 9 bases. CDR1 and CDR2 from the germline V gene are DFQATT and SNEGSKA (reference sequence). CDR3 length equals 14 residues. With V trimmed by 7 bases and J by 7 bases, 11 bases remained unmatched. The CDR3 DNA reads as TGCAGTGTGGTAGTAGCGGGGGATTGGAATGAGCAGTTCTTC. Amino acid sequence: CSVVVAGDWNEQFF.

This clonotype came up a few times. The V call is TRBV20-1, the J call TRBJ2-1; 9 nucleotides line up with TRBD1. This CDR3 spans 15 amino acids. Germline CDR1 is DFQATT and CDR2 is SNEGSKA (reference sequence). J lost 8 bases, V lost 2 bases, and 10 bases had no gene match. CDR3: CSARRGRDRDDEQFF. The CDR3 bases are TGCAGTGCTAGAAGGGGCCGGGACAGGGACGATGAGCAGTTCTTC.

J is TRBJ2-1 and V is TRBV4-2; TRBD1 matches 10 bases. CDR1 LGHNA and CDR2 YNFKEQ come from the germline V gene. The CDR3 is 16 amino acids. V lost 0 bases and J lost 9; bases outside the gene matches: 8. The CDR3 loop reads CASSQDPGQGFAEQFF. The CDR3 nucleotides are TGTGCCAGCAGCCAAGACCCGGGACAGGGGTTCGCTGAGCAGTTCTTC.

Comments on this clonotype: As the CDR3 is not closed by the conserved phenylalanine or tryptophan, this likely results from a read error. It is unclear where the CDR3 begins or ends on the DNA, so no DNA is shown, and the CDR3 is as TCRdb lists it. The chain employs TRBV6-4 and TRBJ2-1; the table's D call TRBD2 went unverified against the DNA. Germline-derived CDR1 and CDR2 are MRHNA and SNTAGT. The CDR3 has 15 residues if both end residues are counted. The CDR3 reads CASSEDTSGYNEQGL.

The chain employs TRBV6-4 and TRBJ2-1, with D perhaps TRBD1 or TRBD2 (5 bases each). Germline V CDR1 and CDR2: MRHNA, SNTAGT. This CDR3 has 15 residues. With 3 bases removed from V and 10 bases from J, the gap between germline ends came to 19 bases. The CDR3 loop is CASSEDTRGEKEQFF. CDR3 nucleotides: TGTGCCAGCAGTGAGGACACTAGAGGCGAAAAGGAGCAGTTCTTC.

J is TRBJ1-6 and V is TRBV29-1; D may be TRBD1 (5 bases). Germline CDR1 and CDR2: SQVTM and ANQGSEA. Deletions cut 7 bases from V and 5 bases from J, with 18 bases between. CDR3 length: 15 residues. CDR3: CSARDRPGDNSPLHF. CDR3 bases: TGCAGCGCCCGGGACCGTCCCGGGGATAATTCACCCCTCCACTTT.

This rearrangement joins TRBV6-4 to TRBJ2-2, with a weak D call TRBD2 (6 bases). The V gene lost 4 bases and the J gene lost 6 bases, with 15 bases spanning the gap. The length of the CDR3 is 15 residues. The germline gives CDR1 MRHNA, CDR2 SNTAGT. DNA of the CDR3: TGTGCCAGCAGTGCTAGAACGGGGGATGCCGGGGAGCTGTTTTTT. Encoded protein: CASSARTGDAGELFF.

This clonotype is termed medium-sized. The rearrangement joins TRBV2 to TRBJ2-3; TRBD2 matches 12 bases. Germline V gives CDR1 SNHLY, CDR2 FYNNEI. CDR3 length: 15 amino acids. V dropped 8 bases and J dropped 4; count of bases not matched to a gene: 7. The CDR3 loop reads CASFMASGGADTQYF. For the CDR3, the DNA is TGTGCCAGCTTCATGGCTAGCGGGGGGGCAGATACGCAGTATTTT.

This clonotype was seen repeatedly, ten times or more. This chain links TRBV20-1 with TRBJ1-1, with D possibly being TRBD1 (5 bases). This CDR3 is 14 amino acids long. The germline V gene encodes CDR1 DFQATT and CDR2 SNEGSKA (reference sequence). V lost 2 bases to trimming and J lost 3 bases, with 13 bases between them. CDR3 amino acids: CSARPTTVDTEAFF. For the CDR3, the DNA is TGCAGTGCTAGACCCACGACAGTTGACACTGAAGCTTTCTTT.

The chain uses TRBV20-1 and TRBJ2-2, with D possibly called TRBD1 or TRBD2 (5 bases each). The CDR3 spans 13 residues. V shed 7 bases and J shed 4 bases, with 13 bases lying between them. Germline V gene lookup returns CDR1 DFQATT and CDR2 SNEGSKA (reference sequence). CDR3 DNA: TGCAGTGGGGGACCCGACGGCACCGGGGAGCTGTTTTTT. It yields the protein CSGGPDGTGELFF.

CDR3 bases: TGCAGTGCCAGCAGTGACTCACTAGCGGGGTACAATGAGCAGTTCTTC. Amino acids: CSASSDSLAGYNEQFF. V is TRBV20-1 and J is TRBJ2-1, with 10 nucleotides matching TRBD2. The J segment lost 4 bases and the V segment lost 6 bases, leaving 12 bases of the junction unmatched. CDR1 is DFQATT, CDR2 SNEGSKA, per germline (reference sequence). This CDR3 has 16 amino acids.

This clonotype was counted many times. The V and J genes are TRBV6-5 and TRBJ2-7; D is perhaps TRBD1 or TRBD2 (5 bases each). Germline V gene sequence: CDR1 MNHEY, CDR2 SVGAGI. The CDR3 consists of 14 residues. V shed 3 bases and J shed 3 bases, with 12 bases lying between them. The chain's CDR3 is CASSYGDGGYEQYF. The CDR3 nucleotides read TGTGCCAGCAGTTATGGGGACGGAGGCTACGAGCAGTACTTC.

In its sample, this clonotype is hyperexpanded. The chain combines TRBV20-1 with TRBJ2-7, with D tentatively TRBD2 (5 bases). Per the germline V gene, CDR1 is DFQATT and CDR2 is SNEGSKA (reference sequence). The CDR3 length is 14 residues. Trimming removed 0 bases at V and 4 bases at J, with 13 bases between. CDR3 in DNA: TGCAGTGCTAGAGAGCTCGAGGGCAAGTACGAGCAGTACTTC. The encoded protein is CSARELEGKYEQYF.

The chain joins TRBV6-1 to TRBJ2-3, with D perhaps TRBD2 (6 bases). This CDR3 is 16 amino acids long. With 7 bases removed from V and 3 bases from J, the gap between germline ends came to 20 bases. Germline assignment: CDR1 MNHNS and CDR2 SASEGT. The CDR3 sequence: CASKRTDTGGTDTQYF. CDR3 DNA sequence: TGTGCCAGCAAGAGGACGGACACCGGGGGAACAGATACGCAGTATTTT.

This clonotype is labeled as hyperexpanded. The CDR3 coding sequence is TGCAGTGCAAACCTAGGAGCGGGGGATTGGAATGAGCAGTTCTTC. It codes for CSANLGAGDWNEQFF. The rearrangement uses TRBV20-1 and TRBJ2-1; TRBD2 aligns across 8 bases. The CDR3 sequence is 15 residues long. Germline V CDR1 and CDR2: DFQATT, SNEGSKA (reference sequence). V lost 6 bases and J lost 7; bases outside the gene matches: 14.

This clonotype was counted between two and nine times. This sequence joins TRBV29-1 and TRBJ1-2; 9 bases are shared with TRBD1. Germline CDR1 SQVTM, CDR2 ANQGSEA. The CDR3 contains 13 residues. Trimming at V came to 6 bases and at J to 7 bases, leaving 9 bases not matched to a gene. The CDR3 nucleotides read TGCAGCGTCCACAGGGGGCGCCCCGGTGGCTACACCTTC. It specifies CSVHRGRPGGYTF.

Judged by abundance, this clonotype is large (0.1 to 1%). The chain links TRBV25-1 to TRBJ2-3; 7 positions agree with TRBD2. The CDR3 is 16 amino acids. After removal of 2 bases from V and 4 bases from J, the junction contained 9 bases not matched to a gene. CDR1 MGHDK and CDR2 SYGVNS come from the germline V gene. CDR3 region: CASSEGERGDADTQYF. CDR3 bases: TGTGCCAGCAGTGAAGGGGAGCGGGGTGACGCAGATACGCAGTATTTT.

As concerns this clonotype: Since the CDR3 does not end with the conserved phenylalanine or tryptophan, this likely comes from a read error. It is unclear where the CDR3 begins or ends on the DNA, so no DNA is shown, and the CDR3 is as TCRdb lists it. The chain recombines TRBV6-5 with TRBJ2-5; the table assigns TRBD1, which was not confirmed against the DNA. The CDR3 spans 15 amino acids, including both terminal residues. The germline V gene has CDR1 MNHEY and CDR2 SVGAGI. The CDR3 sequence: CASSYSTRGGETQEG.

The chain recombines TRBV6-1 with TRBJ1-1; a weak D match, TRBD1 (5 bases). V was trimmed by 0 bases and J by 3 bases, leaving 5 bases between them. The CDR3 contains 13 residues. Germline V CDR1 and CDR2: MNHNS, SASEGT. CDR3 in DNA: TGTGCCAGCAGTGAAGCAGGGGACACTGAAGCTTTCTTT. As protein: CASSEAGDTEAFF.

This clonotype was observed a few times. The chain carries TRBV20-1 and TRBJ1-4; D remains ambiguous. There are 15 residues in the CDR3. Trimming left V 1 base short and J 8 bases short, with 17 bases between. Germline V gene sequence: CDR1 DFQATT, CDR2 SNEGSKA (reference sequence). DNA for the CDR3: TGCAGTGCTAGAGTTCCTTCGGGAGATTTGGAAAAACTGTTTTTT. It yields the protein CSARVPSGDLEKLFF.